A single T cell receptor beta chain is shown here with its context. This clone was counted between two and nine times. Its specific antigen is unknown. Per-base quality was not reported, and no clone a single base away is much larger than it. Different DNA sequences within this sample yield the same CDR3. The sample belongs to a study of beta chain features in type 1 diabetes (dated by TCRdb to the late 2010s). Concerning the study at large: Mean age, gender distribution, total cell number and subset yield were not different between patients and healthy donors. A total of under 120,000,000 sorted cells were examined across all samples, and RNA yield correlated strongly with the number of cells per subset. In the study, recently diagnosed type 1 diabetes patients and matched healthy donors were compared on the TCRB repertoires of their sorted circulating CD4+ T cell subsets. Naive and central memory subsets were obtained from all 30 or so donors, but regulatory and stem cell-like memory subsets were isolated from only 8 patients and about 8 healthy donors. Beyond this particular receptor, the publication reports: Because cDNA rather than genomic DNA was sequenced, highly expressing activated cells could have been over-represented, although no difference in activation and CD3 levels was found between groups. The naive, central memory and regulatory TCRB repertoires appeared to resemble one another more closely among patients than among healthy donors. Because small numbers of individuals were included in the HLA sub-analyses, any influence of HLA type on TCRB rearrangement was left unresolved. At VDJ recombination sites, patients with type 1 diabetes made fewer insertions and deleted more nucleotides, a pattern implying thymic rearrangement abnormalities. In all four CD4+ subsets, TCRB CDR3 length was moderately but significantly shorter in type 1 diabetes patients. Shorter templates might be favored by PCR, yet because patient and control samples were amplified and corrected together, any such skew would affect both groups equally.

Each donor gave one peripheral blood draw, around 0.12 L on average, collected into heparinised tubes. Naive, central memory, regulatory and stem cell-like memory CD4+ T cells were sorted on a BD FACSAria II using a panel including CD45RO, CCR7, CD25, CD127, CD95 and CD27. A purity above 98% was achieved for all sorted populations. PBMCs were isolated immediately by Lymphoprep density gradient centrifugation and stained directly without culture. So that batch effects would be minimized, each experiment stained and sorted samples in pairs, pairing one healthy donor with one patient. Including cysteine and phenylalanine, the CDR3 has 13 amino acids. Only the CDR3 DNA stays, 39 bases, in frame from base 1. From the germline V gene, CDR1 is SGHTA and CDR2 is FQGTGA. The germline V end is reduced by 5 bases and the J end by 2 bases; junction bases left unmatched: 1. The entire amount of isolated RNA was reverse transcribed using the High Capacity cDNA Reverse Transcription Kit, so the sequenced TCRB transcripts were expressed ones. Naive, central memory and regulatory T cell samples underwent deep immunoSEQ sequencing, averaging roughly 3.5 million total reads per sample. Sorted cells were lysed in RLT buffer, and RNA was extracted using DNase-treated RNeasy Micro or Mini kits according to cell number. Each cell subset was processed separately to prevent cross-contamination, with patient and healthy donor samples processed together. Using the immunoSEQ multiplex PCR, TCRB sequences were amplified from cDNA into 87-bp fragments spanning the CDR3 region. Sequencing of the amplicons was performed on the Illumina HiSeq platform. On the study's bioinformatics: PCR bias was corrected computationally using synthetic template baselines, and reads within Hamming distance 2 were collapsed, with unmergeable singletons discarded. Reads were aligned against IMGT to assign V, D and J genes, CDR3 length and insertions or deletions at six rearrangement sites. Within each subset, clonotype counts were normalized to the number of sorted cells before true diversity and Gini coefficients were calculated with the tcR R package. The overlap coefficient, calculated on TCRB nucleotide sequences, was used to measure repertoire sharing. As a proxy for the pre-selection repertoire, out-of-frame TCRB sequences from naive cells were analyzed. TCRdb took this table from immuneACCESS and kept in-frame rearrangements with V and J called. Such tables lack part of the clones; where checked against another copy, unresolved V genes explain under half of the gap, and the rest is unexplained. V and J calls and clone size come straight from that table; D and trimming were deduced from the DNA. The sample yields approximately 730,000 clones; 13% were counted once. The ten largest clones take up less than 0.025% of the sample.

Sequenced sample: naive CD4+ T cells from blood. The sample's cell subset or site, from its label and the paper: true naive CD4+ T cells. The source of this sequence is a young man with type 1 diabetes. This sequence uses TRBV7-3 and TRBJ2-5, and 8 junction bases match TRBD2. DNA sequence: TGTGCCAGCAGCCGGGAGGGGCAAGAGACCCAGTACTTC. This sequence encodes CASSREGQETQYF.